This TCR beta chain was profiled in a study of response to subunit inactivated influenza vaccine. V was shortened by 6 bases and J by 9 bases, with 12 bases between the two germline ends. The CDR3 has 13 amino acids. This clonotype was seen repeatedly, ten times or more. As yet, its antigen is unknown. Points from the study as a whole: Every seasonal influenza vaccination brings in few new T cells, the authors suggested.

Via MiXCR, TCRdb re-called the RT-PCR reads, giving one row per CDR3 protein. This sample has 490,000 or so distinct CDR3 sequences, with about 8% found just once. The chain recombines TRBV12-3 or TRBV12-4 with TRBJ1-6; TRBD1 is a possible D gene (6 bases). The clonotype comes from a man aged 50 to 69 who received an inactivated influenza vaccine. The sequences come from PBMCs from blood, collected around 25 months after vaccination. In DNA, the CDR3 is TGTGCCAGCAGCCGGGACACCTTTTCACCCCTCCACTTT. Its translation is CASSRDTFSPLHF.